A selection of T cell receptor beta chains follows, all from one sample in a study of blood T cells in healthy people across ages. TCRdb used MiXCR to reprocess the 5' RACE reads, holding one entry per CDR3 protein. Among more than 500,000 distinct CDR3 sequences listed, around a quarter were seen once. The sample was also reused in another study, on T cells of mothers and their children.

Sample: blood. Receptor source: a boy younger than 10 in good health. Each CDR3 is given with its conserved first and last residue. A D gene is named only where the DNA matches it firmly. Size values are once, few and many counts, or a class for expanded clones, and some rows have none.

V	J	D	size	CDR3	DNA
TRBV12-5	TRBJ1-4	-	-	CASARGGEKLFF	TGTGCTAGTGCCCGAGGTGGTGAAAAACTGTTTTTT
TRBV7-2	TRBJ2-4	-	many	CASSPPAEGRIQYF	TGTGCCAGCAGCCCCCCCGCGGAAGGGCGCATTCAGTACTTC
TRBV3-1	TRBJ2-2	-	-	CASSPEVGELFF	TGTGCCAGCAGCCCTGAGGTCGGGGAGCTGTTTTTT
TRBV15	TRBJ2-7	-	-	CATSWTGRDEQYF	TGTGCCACCAGTTGGACAGGGAGGGACGAGCAGTACTTC
TRBV10-1	TRBJ2-1	TRBD1	few	CASSEAGGNEQFF	TGCGCCAGCAGTGAGGCAGGGGGCAATGAGCAGTTCTTC
TRBV7-9	TRBJ2-1	-	few	CASSSTTGTDYNEQFF	TGTGCCAGCAGCTCAACGACAGGTACCGACTACAATGAGCAGTTCTTC
TRBV20-1	TRBJ2-7	-	-	CSARMALSYEQYF	TGCAGTGCTAGAATGGCCCTCTCCTACGAGCAGTACTTC
TRBV6-5	TRBJ1-1	-	-	CASRFRQSTEAFF	TGTGCCAGCAGGTTCCGACAGTCCACTGAAGCTTTCTTT
TRBV5-6	TRBJ2-1	-	-	CASSLALGAATYNEQFF	TGTGCCAGCAGCTTGGCCCTGGGAGCGGCCACCTACAATGAGCAGTTCTTC
TRBV7-2	TRBJ2-5	-	-	CASRSEVGFGETQYF	TGTGCCAGCAGGTCGGAGGTTGGTTTCGGAGAGACCCAGTACTTC
TRBV2	TRBJ2-1	TRBD2	-	CASSESGRDFYNEQFF	TGTGCCAGCAGTGAAAGCGGGAGAGACTTCTACAATGAGCAGTTCTTC
TRBV3-1	TRBJ1-2	-	few	CASSPLRDKRGYTF	TGTGCCAGCAGCCCCCTCCGGGATAAGAGGGGCTACACCTTC
TRBV5-1	TRBJ2-1	TRBD2	few	CASSLQPGLVTGEQFF	TGCGCCAGCAGCCTCCAACCAGGACTAGTAACGGGTGAGCAGTTCTTC
TRBV18	TRBJ2-5	-	-	CASSPIAIPDGETQYF	TGTGCCAGCTCACCGATAGCCATCCCCGATGGAGAGACCCAGTACTTC